These 4 T cell receptor beta chains came from one sample sequenced in a study of shared clonotypes between healthy human individuals. Assay used: immunoSEQ multiplex PCR; TCRdb lists only in-frame clones, some missing. The repertoire holds about 79,000 clones, with 62% as singletons. Material: memory CD8+ T cells sorted from blood. Documented subset: CD45RO+ cells pooled with CCR7-negative TemRA cells. The receptors come from a man aged 25 to 40 in good health.

V and J are TRBV4-3 and TRBJ2-7; D uncertain. The germline CDR1 and CDR2 sequences are LGHNA and YSLEER. V gave up 0 bases and J gave up 3 bases, with 12 bases separating them. There are 15 residues in the CDR3. The CDR3 nucleotides are TGCGCCAGCAGCCAAGAGGGTAGCCCATACTACGAGCAGTACTTC. This sequence encodes CASSQEGSPYYEQYF.

The chain joins TRBV21-1 to TRBJ2-2; TRBD2 is the table's D call, not checked against the DNA. TRBV21-1 counts as a pseudogene. There are 15 residues in the CDR3. CDR3 amino acids: CASSRRRRSGGELFF. For the CDR3, the DNA is TGTGCCAGCAGTCGCCGCCGTAGGTCCGGGGGGGAGCTGTTTTTT.

The CDR3 sequence: CASRKTLDSNQPQHF. The DNA of the CDR3 is TGTGCCAGCAGGAAGACATTAGATAGCAATCAGCCCCAGCATTTT. This chain links TRBV6-5 with TRBJ1-5; D is ambiguous. The length of the CDR3 is 15 residues. Germline CDR1 is MNHEY and CDR2 is SVGAGI. Trimming pared 6 bases from V and 0 bases from J, leaving 12 bases between.

The chain carries TRBV4-3 and TRBJ1-4, with 8 bases aligning to TRBD1. Germline values: CDR1 LGHNA, CDR2 YSLEER. Trimming cost V 0 bases and J 12 bases; bases outside gene matches: 9. CDR3 length: 15 amino acids. The CDR3 spells CASSQEWDRPRELFF. CDR3 bases: TGCGCCAGCAGCCAAGAATGGGACAGGCCTCGGGAACTGTTTTTT.